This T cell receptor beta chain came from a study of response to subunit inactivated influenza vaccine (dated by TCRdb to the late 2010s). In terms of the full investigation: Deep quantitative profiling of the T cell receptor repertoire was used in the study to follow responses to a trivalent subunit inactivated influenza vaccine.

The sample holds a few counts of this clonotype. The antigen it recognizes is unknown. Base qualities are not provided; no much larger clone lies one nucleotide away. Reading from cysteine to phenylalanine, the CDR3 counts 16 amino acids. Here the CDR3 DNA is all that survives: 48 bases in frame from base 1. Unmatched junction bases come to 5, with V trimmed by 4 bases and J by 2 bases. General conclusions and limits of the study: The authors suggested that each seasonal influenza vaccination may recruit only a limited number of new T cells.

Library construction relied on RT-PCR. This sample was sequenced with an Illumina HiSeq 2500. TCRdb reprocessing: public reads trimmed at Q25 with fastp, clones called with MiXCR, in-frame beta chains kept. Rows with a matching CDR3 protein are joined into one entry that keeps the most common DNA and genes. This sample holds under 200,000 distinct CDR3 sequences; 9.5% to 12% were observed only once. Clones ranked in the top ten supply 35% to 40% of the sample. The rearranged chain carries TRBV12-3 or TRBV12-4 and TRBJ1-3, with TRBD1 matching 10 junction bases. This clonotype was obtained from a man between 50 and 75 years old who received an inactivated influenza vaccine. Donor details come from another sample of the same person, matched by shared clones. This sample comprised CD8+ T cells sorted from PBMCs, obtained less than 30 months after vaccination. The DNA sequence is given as TGTGCCAGCAGTTACCAAGACAGGGGGCCTGGAAACACCATATATTTT. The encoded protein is CASSYQDRGPGNTIYF.